This TCR beta chain comes out of a study of T cell responses to AZD1222 COVID-19 vaccine. Study summary: Second-dose intervals near 4 or 12 weeks were combined. Overall study findings and caveats: No repertoire was sampled before or during the peak T cell response, only after it. Receipt of two AZD1222 doses was followed by a rise in Spike-specific TCR breadth and depth.

For this clone: Its antigen is unknown.

TCRdb's copy holds only in-frame clones and misses some; the assay was immunoSEQ multiplex PCR. The table lists 150,000 to 200,000 clones, 85% to 95% of them singletons, with roughly 2.2% in the top ten. Per germline, CDR1 LNHDA and CDR2 SQIVND (reference sequence). There are 13 residues in the CDR3. The ends were cut back, 5 bases at V and 8 bases at J, with 13 bases in the middle. The receptor's source is an adult in good health. The sequences come from peripheral blood, collected on day 0 of AZD1222 vaccination. The gene calls are TRBV19 and TRBJ2-1, with D unresolved. This CDR3 is CASSLNRGDEQFF. The CDR3 bases are TGTGCCAGTAGTCTAAACCGTGGGGATGAGCAGTTCTTC.